The 27 T cell receptor beta chains in this list originate from one sample, sequenced in a study of T cells in tuberculosis. Specified time point: new active TB diagnosis, blood taken before or within 7 days of starting treatment. Produced via immunoSEQ multiplex PCR; TCRdb's table is partial and in-frame only. The sample comprises about 30,000 clones, about 91% of which are singletons, and approximately 6.8% rests with the top ten. Sequenced here: PBMCs, sampled at tuberculosis diagnosis. The receptors here all came from an adult with tuberculosis.

The chain employs TRBV28 and TRBJ2-7, with TRBD2 matching 12 bases. Germline V CDR1 and CDR2: MDHEN, SYDVKM. The CDR3 length is 15 residues. V shed 6 bases, J shed 0 bases, and the junction held 3 bases outside the gene matches. The CDR3 sequence is CASSSSGGGSYEQYF. In DNA form, the CDR3 reads TGTGCCAGCAGCTCTAGCGGGGGGGGCTCCTACGAGCAGTACTTC. The variable domain in full, completed from reference TRBV28 and TRBJ2-7, reads DVKVTQSSRYLVKRTGEKVFLECVQDMDHENMFWYRQDPGLGLRLIYFSYDVKMKEKGDIPEGYSVSREKKERFSLILESASTNQTSMYLCASSSSGGGSYEQYFGPGTRLTVT.

The V gene is TRBV5-1, the J gene TRBJ2-2; 9 bases map to TRBD2. Germline V gene data show CDR1 as SGHRS and CDR2 as YFSETQ. V lost 5 bases, J lost 5 bases, and 10 bases stayed unmatched. The CDR3 spans 16 residues. CDR3: CASRLPGAGGTGELFF. CDR3 in DNA: TGCGCCAGCAGGCTTCCCGGAGCGGGAGGTACCGGGGAGCTGTTTTTT.

The chain is built from TRBV9 and TRBJ1-3; D is perhaps TRBD1 (5 bases). V shed 4 bases and J shed 2 bases, with 16 bases lying between them. Per germline, CDR1 SGDLS and CDR2 YYNGEE. The CDR3 extends over 16 amino acids. The CDR3 coding sequence is TGTGCCAGCAGCCCCGGGGGGAGGACTCCTGGAAACACCATATATTTT. This translates into CASSPGGRTPGNTIYF.

This sequence joins TRBV15 and TRBJ1-1; D remains ambiguous. The CDR3 has 13 amino acids. The V gene's germline CDR1 is LNHNV and CDR2 YYDKDF (reference sequence). V dropped 5 bases and J dropped 8 bases, with 15 bases sitting between them. CDR3 region: CATSSQRAREAFF. The CDR3 DNA follows: TGTGCCACCAGCTCTCAGAGGGCTAGGGAAGCTTTCTTT.

The chain links TRBV6-5 to TRBJ1-2, with D unclear. Trimming stripped 4 bases from V and 6 bases from J, with 12 bases between. CDR1 is MNHEY and CDR2 is SVGAGI in the germline V gene. The CDR3 runs to 13 residues. The DNA for the CDR3 is TGTGCCAGCAGTTCGTGGGAGGCTAATGGCTACACCTTC. Translation: CASSSWEANGYTF.

J is TRBJ2-1 and V is TRBV19; TRBD2 matches at 7 bases. The V and J ends lost 3 bases and 8 bases, in that order; junction bases with no gene match: 7. Germline V gene data show CDR1 as LNHDA and CDR2 as SQIVND (reference sequence). The CDR3 totals 14 residues. CDR3 sequence (DNA): TGTGCCAGTAGTATTGTTCTCCGGGGGGATGAGCAGTTCTTC. Its translation is CASSIVLRGDEQFF.

This clone was recorded only once. The V and J genes are TRBV11-2 and TRBJ1-1; possible D gene TRBD1, 5 bases. This CDR3 is built from 14 residues. V was trimmed by 2 bases and J by 2 bases, leaving 9 bases between them. CDR1 is SGHAT, CDR2 FQNNGV, per germline. The CDR3 protein is CASSLLGGNTEAFF. In nucleotides, the CDR3 is TGTGCCAGCAGCTTACTCGGGGGAAACACTGAAGCTTTCTTT.

This chain uses TRBV4-1 with TRBJ2-2; D may be TRBD1 (7 bases). Trimming shortened V by 3 bases and J by 5 bases, and 16 bases separated the two germline ends. The CDR3 has 16 amino acids. Germline CDR1 MGHRA, CDR2 YSYEKL. DNA for the CDR3: TGCGCCAGCAGCCAGACAAAACAGGGGAGGACCGGGGAGCTGTTTTTT. It codes for CASSQTKQGRTGELFF.

This clone was counted a few times. J is TRBJ1-2 and V is TRBV5-1; D possibly corresponds to TRBD1 (6 bases). Germline CDR1 SGHRS, CDR2 YFSETQ. The CDR3 runs to 12 residues. V gave up 0 bases and J gave up 7 bases, with 7 bases separating them. The CDR3 DNA is TGCGCCAGCAGCTTGGAACAGGGTGGCTACACCTTC. Encoded protein: CASSLEQGGYTF. The full variable domain, in which reference TRBV5-1 and TRBJ1-2 provide the parts outside the CDR3, is KAGVTQTPRYLIKTRGQQVTLSCSPISGHRSVSWYQQTPGQGLQFLFEYFSETQRNKGNFPGRFSGRQFSNSRSEMNVSTLELGDSALYLCASSLEQGGYTFGSGTRLTVV.

This chain uses TRBV4-3 with TRBJ2-7, with unresolved D. Germline CDR1 reads LGHNA; CDR2 reads YSLEER. Trimming pared 3 bases from V and 2 bases from J, leaving 8 bases between. The CDR3 is 13 amino acids. In DNA form, the CDR3 reads TGCGCCAGCAGCCAGACTGCTGCCTACGAGCAGTACTTC. Translating gives CASSQTAAYEQYF.

This sequence joins TRBV6-5 and TRBJ1-2; a possible D gene is TRBD1 (6 bases). The V and J ends lost 2 bases and 8 bases respectively, with 15 bases between them. The CDR3 loop spans 14 amino acids. Germline-derived CDR1 and CDR2 are MNHEY and SVGAGI. CDR3 region: CASSYRTAPLGYTF. The DNA of the CDR3 is TGTGCCAGCAGTTACCGGACAGCCCCCTTGGGCTACACCTTC.

This sequence joins TRBV27 and TRBJ1-6, with D perhaps matching TRBD1 (6 bases). Germline V CDR1 and CDR2: MNHEY, SMNVEV (reference sequence). There are 15 residues in the CDR3. Trimming shortened V by 6 bases and J by 6 bases, and 15 bases separated the two germline ends. This chain's CDR3 is CASSTPRGGNSPLHF. CDR3 DNA: TGTGCCAGCAGCACCCCCAGGGGCGGTAATTCACCCCTCCACTTT.

V usage is TRBV30 and J usage is TRBJ2-1; 10 positions agree with TRBD2. This CDR3 comprises 15 residues. Per germline, CDR1 GTSNPN and CDR2 SVGIG (reference sequence). Unmatched junction bases numbered 5, after V lost 0 bases and J lost 6 bases. The CDR3 coding sequence is TGTGCCTGGAGTGTACTAGCGGGATTCAGCAATGAGCAGTTCTTC. This sequence encodes CAWSVLAGFSNEQFF.

This chain uses TRBV5-4 with TRBJ2-1; D is ambiguous. The CDR3 length is 13 residues. CDR1 is SGHNT and CDR2 is YYREEE in the germline V gene (reference sequence). The V and J ends lost 0 bases and 6 bases respectively, with 7 bases between them. The CDR3 is CASSLEASNEQFF. DNA for the CDR3: TGTGCCAGCAGCTTGGAAGCCTCCAATGAGCAGTTCTTC.

V is TRBV29-1 and J is TRBJ1-1; possibly TRBD1 for D (6 bases). Germline loops: CDR1 SQVTM, CDR2 ANQGSEA. V gave up 1 base and J gave up 3 bases, with 12 bases separating them. The CDR3 runs 14 residues. Here the CDR3 reads CSVEVAGVDTEAFF. As DNA, the CDR3 is TGCAGCGTTGAAGTGGCAGGGGTGGACACTGAAGCTTTCTTT.

J is TRBJ2-7 and V is TRBV7-9; possible D gene TRBD1, 6 bases. The CDR3 consists of 15 residues. Germline V gene sequence: CDR1 SEHNR, CDR2 FQNEAQ (reference sequence). The germline V and J ends were trimmed by 1 base and 3 bases, with 13 bases remaining between them. CDR3 residues: CASSLVGAKGYEQYF. In DNA, the CDR3 is TGTGCCAGCAGCTTAGTGGGGGCGAAGGGCTACGAGCAGTACTTC.

The rearrangement joins TRBV6-5 to TRBJ1-2, with a tentative D call TRBD1 (6 bases). CDR3 length equals 15 residues. The V gene's germline CDR1 is MNHEY and CDR2 SVGAGI. Trimming shortened V by 5 bases and J by 7 bases, and 20 bases separated the two germline ends. CDR3 sequence reads: CASSRPRGGLIGYTF. Here the CDR3 DNA reads TGTGCCAGCAGTCGCCCCCGGGGGGGCCTTATTGGCTACACCTTC.

This clone was seen more than once but under ten times. The chain uses TRBV11-3 and TRBJ2-2, with TRBD1 matching 7 bases. J gave up 5 bases and V 4 bases, and 4 bases lay outside the gene matches. This CDR3 spans 14 amino acids. CDR1 SGHNT and CDR2 YENEEA come from the germline V gene. The CDR3 spells CASSSDRSTGELFF. The CDR3 DNA sequence: TGTGCCAGCAGCTCGGACAGGTCGACCGGGGAGCTGTTTTTT.

The CDR3 sequence is CASSLRDSKETQYF. CDR3 nucleotides: TGCGCCAGCAGCCTCCGGGACAGTAAAGAGACCCAGTACTTC. The chain joins TRBV5-1 to TRBJ2-5; 7 nucleotides line up with TRBD1. CDR3 length equals 14 residues. Per germline, CDR1 SGHRS and CDR2 YFSETQ. The trim removed 4 bases at V and 3 bases at J, leaving 6 bases unmatched.

The V call is TRBV7-2, the J call TRBJ1-6; TRBD1 aligns across 7 bases. Per germline, CDR1 SGHTA and CDR2 FQGNSA. V was pared by 1 base and J by 8 bases, with 5 bases of the junction left unmatched. This CDR3 is built from 15 residues. The CDR3 DNA sequence: TGTGCCAGCAGCTTAGGGACAGGTGGTTATTCACCCCTCCACTTT. It specifies CASSLGTGGYSPLHF.

This clone is a singleton in its sample. The gene calls are TRBV6-1 and TRBJ2-7, with a possible D match to TRBD2 (6 bases). Trimming cost V 4 bases and J 0 bases, with 16 bases left between them. Germline V gene sequence: CDR1 MNHNS, CDR2 SASEGT. The CDR3 covers 16 residues. In DNA, the CDR3 is TGTGCCAGCAGTGGGGAGCGGGTCCCAACCTCCTACGAGCAGTACTTC. Its translation is CASSGERVPTSYEQYF.

V usage is TRBV28 and J usage is TRBJ2-7, with D possibly TRBD2 on 6 matching bases. V shed 4 bases and J shed 0 bases, with 19 bases lying between them. The CDR3 has 17 amino acids. Germline V lookup: CDR1 MDHEN, CDR2 SYDVKM. Written as DNA, the CDR3 is TGTGCCAGCAGTTCTCCTAATGGAGGGCTCGGCTCCTACGAGCAGTACTTC. This encodes CASSSPNGGLGSYEQYF.

The gene calls are TRBV29-1 and TRBJ2-1, with TRBD2 matching over 8 bases. Germline V CDR1 and CDR2: SQVTM, ANQGSEA. V lost 4 bases and J lost 9; bases outside the gene matches: 11. The CDR3 has 14 residues. The CDR3 bases are TGCAGCGTTGTCGGGAGGACTAGCACTTTTGAGCAGTTCTTC. Residues: CSVVGRTSTFEQFF.

The rearrangement uses TRBV11-2 and TRBJ1-3; D is undetermined. Germline CDR1 SGHAT, CDR2 FQNNGV. The ends were cut back, 2 bases at V and 4 bases at J, with 6 bases in the middle. The CDR3 loop spans 13 amino acids. In DNA form, the CDR3 reads TGTGCCAGCAGCTTATCGTCCGGAAACACCATATATTTT. It specifies CASSLSSGNTIYF. Full variable domain (missing parts from reference TRBV11-2 and TRBJ1-3): EAGVAQSPRYKIIEKRQSVAFWCNPISGHATLYWYQQILGQGPKLLIQFQNNGVVDDSQLPKDRFSAERLKGVDSTLKIQPAKLEDSAVYLCASSLSSGNTIYFGEGSWLTVV.

The genes are TRBV11-2 and TRBJ2-3; D is undetermined. Germline CDR1 and CDR2: SGHAT and FQNNGV. V lost 5 bases and J 5 bases, leaving 17 bases between the germline ends. The CDR3 loop spans 15 amino acids. In nucleotides, the CDR3 is TGTGCCAGCAGCGTCGATCCCGGGTTGGGAGATACGCAGTATTTT. Encoded protein: CASSVDPGLGDTQYF. The entire variable domain, with the rest obtained from reference TRBV11-2 and TRBJ2-3, is as follows: EAGVAQSPRYKIIEKRQSVAFWCNPISGHATLYWYQQILGQGPKLLIQFQNNGVVDDSQLPKDRFSAERLKGVDSTLKIQPAKLEDSAVYLCASSVDPGLGDTQYFGPGTRLTVL.

CDR3 coding DNA: TGTGCCAGCAGTGATTTTTCGGGTGGGAACACTGAAGCTTTCTTT. It encodes CASSDFSGGNTEAFF. This chain uses TRBV2 with TRBJ1-1, with D unresolved. CDR3 length: 15 residues. Germline CDR1 is SNHLY and CDR2 is FYNNEI. V was pared by 3 bases and J by 1 base, with 12 bases between.

A single count supports this clone. CDR3 nucleotides: TGTGCCATCCGAGAAAGGGGGGGGGTCAAAGAGACCCAGTACTTC. This sequence encodes CAIRERGGVKETQYF. The chain joins TRBV6-1 to TRBJ2-5; TRBD2 might be the D (7 bases). This CDR3 region has 15 residues. The germline CDR1 and CDR2 sequences are MNHNS and SASEGT. V lost 10 bases, J lost 3 bases, and 21 bases lay in between.